The text below deals with one T cell receptor (beta chain). Its target is not known. The germline CDR1 and CDR2 sequences are SGHAT and FQNNGV. V was clipped by 5 bases and J by 4 bases, with 12 bases between them. CDR3 length: 14 residues. The sample belongs to a study of CD8 T cells in ankylosing spondylitis. General study points: A motif of 7 or 8 highly homologous TCR beta variants was seen as apparently characteristic of ankylosing spondylitis blood. Disease-linked clones bore a CD8+ phenotype and were relatively rare in peripheral blood.

As the method for making TCR beta libraries, quantitative 5'-RACE with molecular barcodes was used. TCRdb fed the 5' RACE reads into MiXCR, producing one record per CDR3 protein. The sample has under 450,000 distinct CDR3 sequences, over 15% seen once; the top ten hold approximately 1%. The TCR sequence derives from a male donor with ankylosing spondylitis. The sequencing input was blood, either unsorted or a sorted T cell fraction (not recorded which). This chain links TRBV11-2 with TRBJ1-3; D is perhaps TRBD1 (5 bases). CDR3 amino acids: CASSLGARGNTIYF. The CDR3 DNA reads TGTGCCAGCAGCCTAGGGGCGAGGGGAAACACCATATATTTT.